This T cell receptor (beta chain) was recovered during a study of control samples from healthy donors and cancer patients. V lost 0 bases and J lost 6, with 10 bases in between. The CDR3 spans 14 residues. From germline, CDR1 is SGHKS and CDR2 YYEKEE (reference sequence). The protocol was immunoSEQ multiplex PCR, while the TCRdb copy is restricted to in-frame clones and leaves out a portion. The data show about 120,000 clones, with 88% seen just once and roughly 3.4% held by the top ten. The sequenced material came from blood. This chain connects TRBV5-5 to TRBJ1-5; no definite D call. This receptor was taken from a man between 35 and 55 years old in good health. The CDR3 protein is CASSLEAGIQPQHF. The DNA of the CDR3 is TGTGCCAGCAGCTTGGAGGCCGGGATTCAGCCCCAGCATTTT. Full variable domain (rest looked up from reference TRBV5-5 and TRBJ1-5): DAGVTQSPTHLIKTRGQQVTLRCSPISGHKSVSWYQQVLGQGPQFIFQYYEKEERGRGNFPDRFSARQFPNYSSELNVNALLLGDSALYLCASSLEAGIQPQHFGDGTRLSIL.